This is a list of T cell receptor beta chains from one sample in a study of tumor-infiltrating lymphocytes in primary liver carcinoma. TCRdb reprocessed the multiplex PCR reads via MiXCR and lists one record per CDR3 protein. The table lists under 90,000 distinct CDR3 sequences, approximately 77% of them singletons. Sequencing used liver tumor tissue from sampling region 1. The receptors shown here come from a man aged 35 to 55 with primary liver carcinoma and hepatitis B virus infection. Both conserved end residues are part of each CDR3. D genes are given only for firm matches. Clone size is stated in some rows and not others, as once, few, many or a class when expanded.

V	J	size	D	DNA	CDR3
TRBV6-1	TRBJ2-1	-	-	TGTGCCAGCAATGAAGAAATGGGCGGTGAGCAGTTCTTC	CASNEEMGGEQFF
TRBV5-4	TRBJ2-5	many	TRBD1	TGTGCCAGCAGCTCGGACAGGGGGCTGGAGACCCAGTACTTC	CASSSDRGLETQYF
TRBV11-2	TRBJ1-2	-	-	TGCGCCAGCAGAGAGAGGGACACCAGCCATGGCTACACCTTC	CASRERDTSHGYTF
TRBV11-3	TRBJ1-1	once	-	TGTGCCAGCAGCCCAGAATCTTACACAGAAGCTTTCTTT	CASSPESYTEAFF
TRBV5-1	TRBJ2-5	-	-	TGCGCCAGCAGCTTGTCCCGCGTGGGAGAGACCCAGGACTTC	CASSLSRVGETQDF
TRBV6-5	TRBJ2-1	-	-	TGTGCCAGCAGACCGCTTGGACAATCAAGTGAGCAGTTCTTC	CASRPLGQSSEQFF
TRBV6-5	TRBJ2-7	-	TRBD1	TGTGCCAGCAGTTACGTCTCAGACGGGACAGGGGAGCGGTACTTC	CASSYVSDGTGERYF
TRBV6-2/TRBV6-3	TRBJ2-3	-	-	TGTGCCAGCAGTCCAGCCTTAAGGTCAGATACTCAGTTTTTT	CASSPALRSDTQFF
TRBV20-1	TRBJ2-3	-	TRBD2	TGCAGTGCCAATCCGGGACTACGATCGGATACGCAGTATTTT	CSANPGLRSDTQYF
TRBV4-1	TRBJ2-3	-	-	TGCACCAGCAGCCAAGGTCAGACCACCGATACGCAGTATTTT	CTSSQGQTTDTQYF
TRBV11-2	TRBJ2-6	-	TRBD1	TGTACCAGCGGCTTAAGACAGGGGGGCCCCTATGGGGCCAACGTCCTGACTTTC	CTSGLRQGGPYGANVLTF
TRBV29-1	TRBJ1-2	-	-	TGCAGTCCGGCGGGGGTTTTAGACTATGGCTACACCTTC	CSPAGVLDYGYTF
TRBV5-1	TRBJ2-3	-	TRBD2	TGCGCCAGCAGCTTAATCGGGACTAGCGGGGACCTTACAGATACGCAGTATTTT	CASSLIGTSGDLTDTQYF
TRBV4-2	TRBJ2-3	few	-	TGTGCCGGCAGCCAAGATACGGGAAGCACAGGTACGCAGTATTTT	CAGSQDTGSTGTQYF
TRBV30	TRBJ2-1	-	TRBD2	TGTGCCTGGGAGCGGGAGCCCTACAATGAGAGGTTCTTC	CAWEREPYNERFF
TRBV12-3/TRBV12-4	TRBJ2-7	-	-	TGTGCCAGCACCGAACCGGGACTGGCTTTTTACGAGCAGTGTTTC	CASTEPGLAFYEQCF
TRBV28	TRBJ2-1	-	TRBD2	TGTGTCAGCAGTTTAGCGGGAGGGCCTGGACAGTTCTTC	CVSSLAGGPGQFF
TRBV10-1	TRBJ2-7	once	-	TGCACCAGCAGTGAGACCCGGGACGCCGCCTACGAGCATTACTTC	CTSSETRDAAYEHYF
TRBV11-2	TRBJ2-1	-	TRBD2	TGTGCCAGCGGCTTAGGGGAACTAGCGGGAGGCCCCTACAATGAGCAGTTCTTC	CASGLGELAGGPYNEQFF
TRBV11-2	TRBJ2-2	-	TRBD2	TGTGCTAGCAGCTTAGTGGCGCCAGCGGGAATCGGGGAGCTGTTTTTT	CASSLVAPAGIGELFF
TRBV6-6	TRBJ2-5	-	-	TGTGCAAGCAGTTACGGTCAAGGGACCCAGTACTTC	CASSYGQGTQYF
TRBV4-1	TRBJ2-1	-	TRBD2	TGCGCCAGCAACCAACCGTGGGGACTAGCAGACTGCAATGAGCAGTTCTTC	CASNQPWGLADCNEQFF
TRBV6-5	TRBJ1-5	-	-	TGTGCCAGCAGTCGGACGGTCGGAGGGACTCAGCCCCAGCACTTT	CASSRTVGGTQPQHF
TRBV30	TRBJ2-1	many	-	TGTGCCTGGAGAATCACAGGTTACAATGAGCAGTTCTTC	CAWRITGYNEQFF
TRBV6-5	TRBJ2-3	-	-	TGTGCCAGCAGGAAAACGGGGGGCACGACGCAGTATTTT	CASRKTGGTTQYF
TRBV28	TRBJ2-3	-	TRBD1	TGTGCCAGCAGTACTGGACAGGGGGAAACAGATATGCAGTATTTT	CASSTGQGETDMQYF
TRBV10-3	TRBJ2-7	-	-	TGCGCCATCTCGGGGGGCTCCTACGTGCAGTACTTC	CAISGGSYVQYF
TRBV4-2	TRBJ2-1	-	-	TGTGCCAGCAGCGTAACAGGGACTAACGGGAACAATGAGCAGTTCTTC	CASSVTGTNGNNEQFF
TRBV6-6	TRBJ2-6	-	-	TGTGCCAGCAGGTCCGGAGGTGCTAGGGCCAACGTCCTGACTTTC	CASRSGGARANVLTF
TRBV4-1	TRBJ2-7	-	TRBD2	TGCGCCAGCAGTCTTAGATTGGTAGCGGGAGGGCAGTCGGGCTACGAGCAGTACTTC	CASSLRLVAGGQSGYEQYF
TRBV6-5	TRBJ2-1	many	-	TGTGCCAGCAGAGGGATGGGGGAAGGGGAGCAGTTCTTC	CASRGMGEGEQFF
TRBV11-2	TRBJ1-1	medium-sized	-	TGTGCCAGCAGCCAAAACTGGGTGGCGGCACTCACTGAAGCTTTCTTT	CASSQNWVAALTEAFF
TRBV9	TRBJ2-3	-	-	TGTGCCTGCAGCGTAGTTAGCATAGATACGCAGTATTTT	CACSVVSIDTQYF
TRBV29-1	TRBJ2-1	-	-	TGCAGCGTTGAGGGCACCGTAGGCAATGAGCTGTTCTTC	CSVEGTVGNELFF
TRBV11-2	TRBJ2-5	-	-	TGTGCTAGCAGCGCCGCGGCGACTAATTTAGATACCCAGTACTTC	CASSAAATNLDTQYF
TRBV12-3/TRBV12-4	TRBJ2-7	-	TRBD2	TGTGCCAGCGAACCGGGACTAACGGGCAGCTACTACGAACAGTACTTC	CASEPGLTGSYYEQYF
TRBV13	TRBJ2-5	-	-	TGTGCCAGCAGCGCCGGGACCCTAGGAGAGATCCAGTACTTC	CASSAGTLGEIQYF
TRBV24-1	TRBJ2-3	-	-	TGTGCCACCAGTGATTCTAGACTAGGCGCAGATACGCAGTATTTT	CATSDSRLGADTQYF
TRBV6-2/TRBV6-3	TRBJ2-6	-	-	TGTGCCGGCAGTGGGTGGGTCGACCCTGACTCTGGGGCAAACGTCCTGACTTTC	CAGSGWVDPDSGANVLTF
TRBV7-8	TRBJ1-2	many	TRBD1	TGTGCCAGCAGTATCCAGGGGGCGGACTATGGCTACACCTTC	CASSIQGADYGYTF
TRBV4-1	TRBJ1-6	many	-	TGCGCCAGCAGCCAGCAAAATTCAGGAATTTCACCCCTCCACTTT	CASSQQNSGISPLHF
TRBV14	TRBJ2-1	once	-	TGTGTTAGCAGCCAATCGGGACTGCGCCGGCGGCACAATGAGCAGTTCTTC	CVSSQSGLRRRHNEQFF
TRBV7-9	TRBJ2-7	few	TRBD2	TGTGCCAGCAGCTTAGCAGGAGCTAGCGGGAGATACGAGCAGTACTTC	CASSLAGASGRYEQYF
TRBV4-1	TRBJ1-2	-	TRBD1	TGCGCCAGCGGCACCACAGGGGAGGGCTACGGCTACACCTTC	CASGTTGEGYGYTF
TRBV5-5	TRBJ1-2	-	-	TGTGACAGCAGCTTGGAAGGGGCGTATGGCTACACCTTC	CDSSLEGAYGYTF
TRBV11-2	TRBJ2-7	medium-sized	-	TGTGCCAGCAGCTTAGTGGGGAACGAGCAGTACTTC	CASSLVGNEQYF
TRBV11-3	TRBJ2-2	-	-	TGTGCCAGCAGCTTAGGGGCAGGGACGAACACCGGGGAGCTGTTTTTT	CASSLGAGTNTGELFF
TRBV11-2	TRBJ2-2	-	TRBD1	TGTGCCAGTAGCTTTGATCGGGACAGGGTCGGCACCAGGGAGCTGTTATTT	CASSFDRDRVGTRELLF
TRBV11-1	TRBJ2-1	-	TRBD2	TGTGCCTGCATCCTGGGACTAGCGGGAGAAGTTGACAATGAGCAGTTATTC	CACILGLAGEVDNEQLF
TRBV5-4	TRBJ1-6	many	-	TGTGCCAGCAGCCGTCCAAATTCACCCCTCCACTTT	CASSRPNSPLHF